A selection of T cell receptor beta chains follows, all from one sample in a study of regulatory T cells in long-lasting Graves disease. MiXCR was run by TCRdb on the multiplex PCR reads, yielding one entry per CDR3 protein. Among about 340,000 distinct CDR3 sequences, around a fifth were seen once, and the ten largest hold 29%. Specimen: peripheral blood mononuclear cells (PBMCs), collected when the disease was refractory, from a patient treated with antithyroid drugs. The receptors here all came from a female donor with Graves disease. The CDR3 runs from the conserved cysteine through the conserved F or W. The order of the fields is D gene, clone size, V gene, J gene, CDR3 protein, CDR3 DNA. A D gene is named only where the DNA matches it firmly. Not every row has a clone size; where given, it reads once, few, many or a size class.

NA	few	TRBV6-2/TRBV6-3	TRBJ2-7	CASSYLGRREQYF	TGTGCCAGCAGCTATCTCGGACGGAGGGAGCAGTACTTC
NA	NA	TRBV30	TRBJ1-1	CAWIHLGQPNTEAFF	TGTGCCTGGATTCACCTAGGACAGCCGAACACTGAAGCTTTCTTT
NA	many	TRBV6-1	TRBJ2-5	CASSNRQYPYETQYF	TGTGCCAGCAGTAACCGACAGTACCCCTACGAGACCCAGTACTTC
NA	many	TRBV18	TRBJ2-5	CASSGGLQETQYF	TGTGCCAGCTCAGGGGGGCTCCAAGAGACCCAGTACTTC
TRBD1	once	TRBV6-1	TRBJ2-2	CASRGVQGAKTGELFF	TGTGCCAGCAGAGGAGTACAGGGGGCGAAGACCGGGGAGCTGTTTTTT
TRBD2	many	TRBV6-2/TRBV6-3	TRBJ2-7	CASSFGTSGGEEQYF	TGTGCCAGCAGTTTCGGGACTAGCGGGGGAGAGGAGCAGTACTTC
NA	NA	TRBV6-5	TRBJ2-7	CASSYLDSSYEQYF	TGTGCCAGCAGTTATCTCGACAGCTCCTACGAGCAGTACTTC
TRBD1	NA	TRBV3-1	TRBJ1-2	CASSFRDRADGYTF	TGTGCCAGCAGCTTCCGGGACAGGGCAGATGGCTACACCTTC
TRBD1	few	TRBV30	TRBJ1-5	CAWRDRGSQPQHF	TGTGCCTGGAGAGACAGGGGCAGTCAGCCCCAGCATTTT
TRBD1	few	TRBV10-2	TRBJ2-7	CASLRGDRGYEQYF	TGCGCCAGCCTGCGAGGGGACAGGGGCTACGAGCAGTACTTC
TRBD1	NA	TRBV7-9	TRBJ2-4	CASSQTRQGDGIQYF	TGTGCCAGCAGCCAAACGAGACAGGGGGACGGCATTCAGTACTTC
NA	few	TRBV9	TRBJ1-1	CASSVEYKNTEAFF	TGTGCCAGCAGCGTAGAATACAAAAACACTGAAGCTTTCTTT
TRBD1	many	TRBV11-3	TRBJ2-2	CASSLGQINTGELFF	TGTGCCAGCAGCTTGGGACAGATAAACACCGGGGAGCTGTTTTTT
NA	once	TRBV9	TRBJ2-7	CASSVGTHEQYF	TGTGCCAGCAGCGTCGGGACCCACGAGCAGTACTTC
TRBD1	many	TRBV11-2	TRBJ1-2	CASSLGPGTGYRFGYTF	TGTGCCAGCAGCTTAGGTCCCGGGACAGGGTATAGGTTTGGCTACACCTTC
NA	few	TRBV4-1	TRBJ1-5	CASSQEATNSNQPQHF	TGCGCCAGCAGCCAAGAAGCCACAAATAGCAATCAGCCCCAGCATTTT
NA	many	TRBV6-1	TRBJ1-6	CASSEVYRWNSPLHF	TGTGCCAGCAGTGAAGTTTACAGGTGGAATTCACCCCTCCACTTT